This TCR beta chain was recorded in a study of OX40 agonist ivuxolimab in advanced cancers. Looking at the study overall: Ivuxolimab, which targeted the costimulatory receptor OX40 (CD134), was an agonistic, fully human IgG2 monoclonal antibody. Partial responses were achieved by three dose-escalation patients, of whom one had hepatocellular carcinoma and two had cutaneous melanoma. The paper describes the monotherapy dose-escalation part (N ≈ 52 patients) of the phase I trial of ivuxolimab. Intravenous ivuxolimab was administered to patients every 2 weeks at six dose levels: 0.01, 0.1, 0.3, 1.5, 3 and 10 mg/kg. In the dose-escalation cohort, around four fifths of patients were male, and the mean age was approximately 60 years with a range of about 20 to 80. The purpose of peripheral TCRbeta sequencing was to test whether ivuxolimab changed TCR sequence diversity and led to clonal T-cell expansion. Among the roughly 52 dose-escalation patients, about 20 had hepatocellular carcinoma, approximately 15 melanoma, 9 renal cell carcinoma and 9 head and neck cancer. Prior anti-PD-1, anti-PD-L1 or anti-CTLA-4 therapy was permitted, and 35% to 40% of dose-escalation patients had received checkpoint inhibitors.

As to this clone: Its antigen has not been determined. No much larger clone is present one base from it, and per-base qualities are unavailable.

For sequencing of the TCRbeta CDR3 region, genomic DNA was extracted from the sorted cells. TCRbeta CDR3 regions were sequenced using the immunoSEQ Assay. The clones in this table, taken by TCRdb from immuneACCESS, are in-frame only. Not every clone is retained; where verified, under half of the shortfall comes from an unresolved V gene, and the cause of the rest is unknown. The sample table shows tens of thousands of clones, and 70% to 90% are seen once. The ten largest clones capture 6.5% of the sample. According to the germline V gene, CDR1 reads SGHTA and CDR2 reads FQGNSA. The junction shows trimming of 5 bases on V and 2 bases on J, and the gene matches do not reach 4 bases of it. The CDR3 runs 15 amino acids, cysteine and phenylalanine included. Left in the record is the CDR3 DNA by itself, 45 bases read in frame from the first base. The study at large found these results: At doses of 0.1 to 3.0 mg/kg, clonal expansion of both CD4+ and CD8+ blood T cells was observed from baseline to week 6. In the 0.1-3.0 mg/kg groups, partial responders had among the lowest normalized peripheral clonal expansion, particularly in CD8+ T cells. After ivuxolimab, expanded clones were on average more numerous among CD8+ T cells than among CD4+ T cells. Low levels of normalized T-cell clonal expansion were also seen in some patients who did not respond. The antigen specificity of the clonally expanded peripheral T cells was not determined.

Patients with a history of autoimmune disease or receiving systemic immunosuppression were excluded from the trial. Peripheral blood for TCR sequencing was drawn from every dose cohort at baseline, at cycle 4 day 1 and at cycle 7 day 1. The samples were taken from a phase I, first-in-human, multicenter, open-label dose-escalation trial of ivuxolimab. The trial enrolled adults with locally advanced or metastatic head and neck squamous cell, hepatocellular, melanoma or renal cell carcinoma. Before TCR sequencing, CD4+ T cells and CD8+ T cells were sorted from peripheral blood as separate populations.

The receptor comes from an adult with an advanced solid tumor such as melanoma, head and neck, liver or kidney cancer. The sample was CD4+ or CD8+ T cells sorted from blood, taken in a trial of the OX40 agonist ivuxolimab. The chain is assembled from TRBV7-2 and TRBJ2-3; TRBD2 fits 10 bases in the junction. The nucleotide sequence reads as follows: TGTGCCAGCAGCCAGAGCGGGGGGGTCACAGATACGCAGTATTTT. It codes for CASSQSGGVTDTQYF.